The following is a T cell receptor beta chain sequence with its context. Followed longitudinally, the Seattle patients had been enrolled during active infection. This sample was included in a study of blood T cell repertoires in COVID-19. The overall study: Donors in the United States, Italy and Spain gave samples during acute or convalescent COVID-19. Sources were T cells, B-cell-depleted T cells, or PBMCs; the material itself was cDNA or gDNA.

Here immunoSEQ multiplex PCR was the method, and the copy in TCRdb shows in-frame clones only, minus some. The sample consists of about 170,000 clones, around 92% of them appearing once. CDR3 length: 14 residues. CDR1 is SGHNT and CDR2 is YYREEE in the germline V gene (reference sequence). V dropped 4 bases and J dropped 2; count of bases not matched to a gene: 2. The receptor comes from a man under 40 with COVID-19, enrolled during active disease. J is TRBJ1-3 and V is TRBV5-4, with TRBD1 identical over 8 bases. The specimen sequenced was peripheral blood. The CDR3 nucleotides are TGTGCCAGCAGCACACAGGGGGCTGGAAACACCATATATTTT. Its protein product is CASSTQGAGNTIYF.